This entry features one T cell receptor (beta chain) sequence. Antigen specificity is unknown. V was shortened by 3 bases and J by 6 bases, with 26 bases between the two germline ends. This CDR3 is built from 18 residues. Germline-derived CDR1 and CDR2 are SGHVS and FQNEAQ. The data stem from a study of cytomegalovirus exposure and HLA in healthy donors. Study-level points and caveats: Sequencing depth roughly uniform across donors was assumed in presence/absence analyses.

Use of 60 Vbeta and 13 Jbeta primers characterized the PCR. The table came from immunoSEQ multiplex PCR; TCRdb's copy has only in-frame clones and leaves some out. The table has 100,000 or so clones, approximately 73% seen once. The genes are TRBV7-8 and TRBJ1-1; perhaps TRBD1 as D (6 bases). The sequencing input was PBMCs. The receptor's source is a man aged 40-50 years in good health and CMV-seronegative. The CDR3 loop is CASSFGGAGWDTRAEAFF. The CDR3 DNA follows: TGTGCCAGCAGCTTCGGGGGGGCCGGTTGGGACACCCGGGCTGAAGCTTTCTTT. Full variable domain (outside the CDR3, taken from reference TRBV7-8 and TRBJ1-1): GAGVSQSPRYKVAKRGQDVALRCDPISGHVSLFWYQQALGQGPEFLTYFQNEAQLDKSGLPSDRFFAERPEGSVSTLKIQRTQQEDSAVYLCASSFGGAGWDTRAEAFFGQGTRLTVV.